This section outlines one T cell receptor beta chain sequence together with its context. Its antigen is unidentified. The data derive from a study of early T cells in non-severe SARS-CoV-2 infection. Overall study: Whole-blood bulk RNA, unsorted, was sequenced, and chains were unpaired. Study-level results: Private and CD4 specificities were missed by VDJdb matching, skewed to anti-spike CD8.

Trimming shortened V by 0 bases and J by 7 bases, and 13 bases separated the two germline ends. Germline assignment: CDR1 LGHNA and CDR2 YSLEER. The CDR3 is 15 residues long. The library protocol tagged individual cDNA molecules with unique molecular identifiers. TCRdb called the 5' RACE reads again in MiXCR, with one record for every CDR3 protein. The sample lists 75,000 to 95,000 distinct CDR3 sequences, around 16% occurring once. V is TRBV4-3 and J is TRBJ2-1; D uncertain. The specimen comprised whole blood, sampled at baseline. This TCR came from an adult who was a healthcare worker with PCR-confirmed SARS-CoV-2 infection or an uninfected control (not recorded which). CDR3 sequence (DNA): TGCGCCAGCAGCCAAGATCTGGCTACGACGAATGAGCAGTTCTTC. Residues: CASSQDLATTNEQFF.